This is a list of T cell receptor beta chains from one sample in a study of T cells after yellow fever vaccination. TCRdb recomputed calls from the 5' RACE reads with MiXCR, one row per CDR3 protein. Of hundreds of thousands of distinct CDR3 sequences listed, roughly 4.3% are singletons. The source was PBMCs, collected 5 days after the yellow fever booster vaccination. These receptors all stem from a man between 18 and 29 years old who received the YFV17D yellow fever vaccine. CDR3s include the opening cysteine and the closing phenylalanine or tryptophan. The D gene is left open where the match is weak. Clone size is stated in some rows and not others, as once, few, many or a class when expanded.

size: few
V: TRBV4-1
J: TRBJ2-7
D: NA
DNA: TGCGCCAGCAGCCAAGTGGGGACCGAGCAGTACTTC
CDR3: CASSQVGTEQYF

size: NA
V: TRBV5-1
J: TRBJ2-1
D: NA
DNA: TGCGCCAGCAGCCTGGCCGGGACCGCGGGCGATGAGCAGTTCTTC
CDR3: CASSLAGTAGDEQFF

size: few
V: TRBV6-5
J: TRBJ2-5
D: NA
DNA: TGTGCCAGCAGTTACTTTGGCAGAGAGACCCAGTACTTC
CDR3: CASSYFGRETQYF

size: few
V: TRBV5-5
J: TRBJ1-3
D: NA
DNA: TGTGCCAGCAGCTTGGGGGCCGGAAACTCTGGAAACACCATATATTTT
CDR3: CASSLGAGNSGNTIYF

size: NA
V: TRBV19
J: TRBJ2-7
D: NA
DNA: TGTGCCAGTAGTATCGGTGGCGGGTCCTACGAGCAGTACTTC
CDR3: CASSIGGGSYEQYF

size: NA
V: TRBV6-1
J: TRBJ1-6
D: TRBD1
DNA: TGTGCCAGCAGCAACCGGGACAGGGGTTTGAACTCACCCCTCCACTTT
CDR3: CASSNRDRGLNSPLHF

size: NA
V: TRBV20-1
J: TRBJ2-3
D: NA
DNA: TGCAGTGCCACAGGCCACCCTTTGAACTTAGATACGCAGTATTTT
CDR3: CSATGHPLNLDTQYF

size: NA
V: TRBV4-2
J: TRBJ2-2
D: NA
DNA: TGTGCCAGCAGCCAAGTTACTCGGCTAGCCAACACCGGGGAGCTGTTTTTT
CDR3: CASSQVTRLANTGELFF

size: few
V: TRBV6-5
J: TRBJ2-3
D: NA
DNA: TGTGCCGGACCGGGAGCTTTGGCAGATACGCAGTATTTT
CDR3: CAGPGALADTQYF

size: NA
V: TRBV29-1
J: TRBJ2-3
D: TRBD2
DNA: TGCAGCGCCTGGGACCTAGCGGGGGGGACAGATACGCAGTATTTT
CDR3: CSAWDLAGGTDTQYF

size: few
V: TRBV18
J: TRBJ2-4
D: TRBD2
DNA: TGTGCCAGCTCCCCCGGGCTAGGCACTAGCGGGCCAGAAAACATTCAGTACTTC
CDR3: CASSPGLGTSGPENIQYF

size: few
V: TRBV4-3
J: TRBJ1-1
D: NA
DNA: TGCGCCAGCAGCCAAGTGTCAGGGTTCACTGAAGCTTTCTTT
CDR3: CASSQVSGFTEAFF

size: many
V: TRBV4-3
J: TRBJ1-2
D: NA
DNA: TGCGCCAGCAGCCAAGGAGGGACTAACTATGGCTACACCTTC
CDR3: CASSQGGTNYGYTF

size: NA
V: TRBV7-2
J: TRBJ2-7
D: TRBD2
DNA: TGTGCCAGCAGCTCAGCCTCTAGCGGGGGGTTGCACGAGCAGTACTTC
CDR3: CASSSASSGGLHEQYF

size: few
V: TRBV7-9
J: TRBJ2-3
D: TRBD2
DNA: TGTGCCAGCAGCCCACTAGCGGGGGGGCGGTCTACGCAGTATTTT
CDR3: CASSPLAGGRSTQYF

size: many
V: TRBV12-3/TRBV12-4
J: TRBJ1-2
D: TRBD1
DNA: TGTGCCAGCAGTTGGACAGGATATGGCTACACCTTC
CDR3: CASSWTGYGYTF

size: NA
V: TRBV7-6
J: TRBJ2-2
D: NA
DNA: TGTGCCAGCAGCTTCTCCCAAGCCTATCTTCGAGGAGCCGGGGAGCTGTTTTTT
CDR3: CASSFSQAYLRGAGELFF

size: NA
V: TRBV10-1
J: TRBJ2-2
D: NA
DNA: TGCGCCAGCAGTCGAAGCTTCACCGGGGAGCTGTTTTTT
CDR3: CASSRSFTGELFF

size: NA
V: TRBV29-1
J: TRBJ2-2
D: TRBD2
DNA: TGCAGCGTCAATCTGGCGGGGGTCAACACCGGGGAGCTGTTTTTT
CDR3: CSVNLAGVNTGELFF

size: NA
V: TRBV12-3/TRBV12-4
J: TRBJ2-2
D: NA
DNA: TGTGCCAGCAGCGATCCACGGAGGGGGCAAACCGGGGAGCTGTTTTTT
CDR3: CASSDPRRGQTGELFF

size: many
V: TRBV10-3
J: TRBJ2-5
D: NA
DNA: TGTGCCATCAGTGAGTCTACGCAAGGGACTACCCAGTACTTC
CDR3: CAISESTQGTTQYF

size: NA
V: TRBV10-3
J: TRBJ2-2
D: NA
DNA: TGTGCCATCAATAGACAGAACACCGGGGAGCTGTTTTTT
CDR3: CAINRQNTGELFF

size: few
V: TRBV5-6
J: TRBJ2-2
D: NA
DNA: TGTGCCAGCACTTGGCAGGATGCCGGGGAGCTGTTTTTT
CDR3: CASTWQDAGELFF

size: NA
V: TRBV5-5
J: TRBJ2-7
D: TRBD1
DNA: TGTGCCAGCAGCATCGGACAGGGGGCGTGGTACGAGCAGTACTTC
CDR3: CASSIGQGAWYEQYF

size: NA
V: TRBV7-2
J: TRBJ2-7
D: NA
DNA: TGTGCCAGCAGCTTAGGAGGCACCCGGTACTTC
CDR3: CASSLGGTRYF

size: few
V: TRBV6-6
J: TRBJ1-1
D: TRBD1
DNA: TGTGCCGGCGGACAGGACCTACGAGCTGAAGCTTTCTTT
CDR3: CAGGQDLRAEAFF

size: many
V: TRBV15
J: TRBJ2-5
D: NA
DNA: TGTGCCACCAGCAGTTATGTGTCCCCCGGGGAGACCCAGTACTTC
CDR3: CATSSYVSPGETQYF

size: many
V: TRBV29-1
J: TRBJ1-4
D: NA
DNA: TGCAGCGTTGCCGGACCCAATGAAAAACTGTTTTTT
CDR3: CSVAGPNEKLFF

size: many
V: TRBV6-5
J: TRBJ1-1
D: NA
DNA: TGTGCCAGCAGACCCGCAGGAGGCACTGAAGCTTTCTTT
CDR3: CASRPAGGTEAFF